The next 14 T cell receptor beta chains were all read from a single sample in a study of cytomegalovirus exposure and HLA in healthy donors. The PCR contained 60 Vbeta and 13 Jbeta primers. TCRdb's copy holds only in-frame clones and misses some; the assay was immunoSEQ multiplex PCR. This sample's clone table lists around 140,000 clones. Specimen: PBMCs. These receptors were obtained from a male donor in good health and CMV-seronegative.

This chain connects TRBV27 to TRBJ1-2, with TRBD1 matching 8 bases. This CDR3 contains 14 residues. The V gene's germline CDR1 is MNHEY and CDR2 SMNVEV (reference sequence). Trimming removed 5 bases from V and 4 bases from J; junction bases left unmatched: 6. The CDR3 DNA reads TGTGCCAGCAGTCCCGGACAGGGCCTCTATGGCTACACCTTC. The encoded protein is CASSPGQGLYGYTF.

This chain joins TRBV20-1 and TRBJ2-7; weak D call: TRBD1 (6 bases). The CDR3 is 11 amino acids. Germline CDR1 reads DFQATT; CDR2 reads SNEGSKA (reference sequence). Trimming stripped 1 base from V and 6 bases from J, with 7 bases between. CDR3 sequence reads: CSARAGAEQYF. The DNA of the CDR3 is TGCAGTGCTAGAGCAGGGGCCGAGCAGTACTTC.

This rearrangement joins TRBV30 to TRBJ2-1; tentatively, D is TRBD1 (5 bases). CDR3 length equals 10 residues. Germline CDR1 is GTSNPN and CDR2 is SVGIG (reference sequence). Trimming took off 8 bases at V and 9 bases at J, with 11 bases between the two ends. The CDR3 region is CALRRVEQFF. The CDR3 DNA reads TGTGCCCTCCGCAGGGTTGAGCAGTTCTTC.

The chain recombines TRBV18 with TRBJ2-7; 11 nucleotides match TRBD2. Germline-derived CDR1 and CDR2 are KGHSH and LQKENI. With V trimmed by 5 bases and J by 2 bases, 5 bases remained unmatched. CDR3 length: 15 residues. In nucleotides, the CDR3 is TGTGCCAGCTCATCCACTAGCGGGGGTACCTACGAGCAGTACTTC. Translation: CASSSTSGGTYEQYF. Full variable domain (rest looked up from reference TRBV18 and TRBJ2-7): NAGVMQNPRHLVRRRGQEARLRCSPMKGHSHVYWYRQLPEEGLKFMVYLQKENIIDESGMPKERFSAEFPKEGPSILRIQQVVRGDSAAYFCASSSTSGGTYEQYFGPGTRLTVT.

In DNA form, the CDR3 reads TGTGCCAGCTCACCAACAACAGAATCTAACTATGGCTACACCTTC. Translated: CASSPTTESNYGYTF. This chain joins TRBV18 and TRBJ1-2; D remains unclear. Trimming took off 2 bases at V and 0 bases at J, with 10 bases between the two ends. The CDR3 is 15 residues long. Germline lookup yields CDR1 KGHSH and CDR2 LQKENI.

The gene calls are TRBV7-9 and TRBJ2-5, with D unclear. Trimming took off 5 bases at V and 5 bases at J, with 9 bases between the two ends. From germline, CDR1 is SEHNR and CDR2 FQNEAQ (reference sequence). CDR3 length: 12 amino acids. CDR3 sequence reads: CASSPLPETQYF. CDR3 nucleotides: TGTGCCAGCAGCCCCCTCCCGGAGACCCAGTACTTC.

The chain links TRBV9 to TRBJ2-3, with 7 bases matching TRBD2. CDR1 and CDR2 (germline): SGDLS, YYNGEE. This CDR3 has 15 amino acids. With V trimmed by 4 bases and J by 6 bases, 11 bases remained unmatched. For the CDR3, the DNA is TGTGCCAGCAGCCCCGAGGGGAGGGGTTGGGATACGCAGTATTTT. Translating gives CASSPEGRGWDTQYF.

The chain has TRBV20-1 and TRBJ2-5; D gene ambiguous. V was trimmed by 5 bases and J by 0 bases, leaving 4 bases between them. There are 11 residues in the CDR3. Germline CDR1 is DFQATT and CDR2 is SNEGSKA (reference sequence). CDR3 sequence: CSASYQETQYF. CDR3 in DNA: TGCAGTGCTTCATACCAAGAGACCCAGTACTTC.

The rearrangement links TRBV19 to TRBJ2-7; 8 bases map to TRBD2. This CDR3 comprises 15 residues. After removal of 4 bases from V and 2 bases from J, the junction contained 7 bases not matched to a gene. Germline V gene sequence: CDR1 LNHDA, CDR2 SQIVND (reference sequence). The DNA of the CDR3 is TGTGCCAGTAGTAAGGGACTAGGTCCCGCCTACGAGCAGTACTTC. Protein sequence: CASSKGLGPAYEQYF.

The chain links TRBV2 to TRBJ2-3; TRBD1 might be the D (5 bases). Trimming shortened V by 3 bases and J by 0 bases, and 10 bases separated the two germline ends. The CDR3 totals 15 residues. The germline CDR1 and CDR2 sequences are SNHLY and FYNNEI. The CDR3 protein is CASSEDKTSTDTQYF. For the CDR3, the DNA is TGTGCCAGCAGTGAGGACAAGACTAGCACAGATACGCAGTATTTT.

The chain couples TRBV5-6 to TRBJ1-6; D call uncertain. Trimming pared 5 bases from V and 14 bases from J, leaving 20 bases between. Germline V CDR1 and CDR2: SGHDT, YYEEEE. The CDR3 is 14 residues long. CDR3 amino acids: CASSPSWALASLHF. DNA for the CDR3: TGTGCCAGCAGTCCATCCTGGGCACTTGCATCCCTCCACTTT.

The V and J genes are TRBV5-1 and TRBJ2-3; TRBD2 agrees at 7 bases. CDR1 is SGHRS, CDR2 YFSETQ, per germline. V lost 1 base, J lost 5 bases, and 1 base stayed unmatched. The CDR3 extends over 13 amino acids. Here the CDR3 reads CASSLWGGDTQYF. CDR3 in DNA: TGCGCCAGCAGCTTGTGGGGGGGAGATACGCAGTATTTT. Variable domain in full (rest from reference TRBV5-1 and TRBJ2-3): KAGVTQTPRYLIKTRGQQVTLSCSPISGHRSVSWYQQTPGQGLQFLFEYFSETQRNKGNFPGRFSGRQFSNSRSEMNVSTLELGDSALYLCASSLWGGDTQYFGPGTRLTVL.

The V gene is TRBV19, the J gene TRBJ1-1; maybe TRBD1 (6 bases). Trimming pared 5 bases from V and 5 bases from J, leaving 18 bases between. This CDR3 contains 15 residues. The V gene's germline CDR1 is LNHDA and CDR2 SQIVND (reference sequence). CDR3 residues: CASSVTQGYWTEAFF. As DNA, the CDR3 is TGTGCCAGTAGTGTAACACAGGGATATTGGACTGAAGCTTTCTTT.

The chain links TRBV30 to TRBJ2-1; 11 bases fit TRBD2. The CDR3 runs to 16 residues. The V gene's germline CDR1 is GTSNPN and CDR2 SVGIG (reference sequence). J lost 9 bases, V lost 0 bases, and 10 bases had no gene match. As DNA, the CDR3 is TGTGCCTGGAGTGTCTTAGCGGGAGGGCCAGCCAGTGAGCAGTTCTTC. It encodes CAWSVLAGGPASEQFF.